One and the same sample provided the 5 T cell receptor beta chains below, sequenced in a study of response to subunit inactivated influenza vaccine. TCRdb re-called the RT-PCR reads through MiXCR, storing one row per CDR3 protein. This sample has 500,000 to 600,000 distinct CDR3 sequences, with around 13% found just once. The material sequenced was PBMCs from blood, taken 12 days after vaccination. The receptors come from a man aged 50 to 60 who received an inactivated influenza vaccine.

This clonotype was recorded many times. V gene TRBV7-9 combines with J gene TRBJ2-7, with D tentatively TRBD2 (6 bases). V was pared by 5 bases and J by 0 bases, with 8 bases between. CDR3 size: 13 residues. Germline CDR1 is SEHNR and CDR2 is FQNEAQ (reference sequence). The CDR3 sequence: CASSRTTSYEQYF. CDR3 nucleotides: TGTGCCAGCAGCAGGACTACCTCCTACGAGCAGTACTTC. Based on the CDR3 plus reference TRBV7-9 and TRBJ2-7, the full variable domain is DTGVSQNPRHKITKRGQNVTFRCDPISEHNRLYWYRQTLGQGPEFLTYFQNEAQLEKSRLLSDRFSAERPKGSFSTLEIQRTEQGDSAMYLCASSRTTSYEQYFGPGTRLTVT.

Many counts were recorded for this clonotype. The chain has TRBV29-1 and TRBJ1-1; 8 positions agree with TRBD1. CDR1 and CDR2 from the germline V gene are SQVTM and ANQGSEA. The length of the CDR3 is 14 residues. The J segment lost 1 base and the V segment lost 6 bases, leaving 7 bases of the junction unmatched. Written as DNA, the CDR3 is TGCAGCGTAGGGACAGGCCTCGAGAACACTGAAGCTTTCTTT. Its translation is CSVGTGLENTEAFF.

J is TRBJ2-2 and V is TRBV24-1, with D tentatively TRBD1 or TRBD2 (6 bases each). Trimming pared 3 bases from V and 6 bases from J, leaving 16 bases between. This CDR3 contains 16 residues. CDR1 is KGHDR, CDR2 SFDVKD, per germline. CDR3 in DNA: TGTGCCACCAGTGATCGGGGGCTAGCGAAACCCGGGGAGCTGTTTTTT. Protein product: CATSDRGLAKPGELFF.

The chain joins TRBV12-3 or TRBV12-4 to TRBJ1-2, with TRBD1 as a possible D gene (5 bases). Trimming took 6 bases from V and 8 from J, leaving 13 bases between them. The CDR3 runs to 12 residues. CDR3 sequence (DNA): TGTGCCAGCAGCCGAAACAGGTACGGCTACACCTTC. Translating gives CASSRNRYGYTF.

This CDR3 is CASSLARGEDTQYF. The DNA for the CDR3 is TGTGCCAGCAGCTTAGCGCGGGGGGAAGATACGCAGTATTTT. The chain has TRBV7-8 and TRBJ2-3, with 8 bases that match TRBD2. Per the germline V gene, CDR1 is SGHVS and CDR2 is FQNEAQ. The CDR3 is 14 residues long. V dropped 0 bases and J dropped 5; count of bases not matched to a gene: 1.